This TCR beta chain appears in the sequencing data of a study of molecular identifiers for immune sequencing clone quantification. It was from around 20,000 to 1,000,000 sorted cells, with 10%, 30% or 50% RNA, that naive CD8 libraries came. Naive CD8 T cell sorting was performed on the CD8+CD4-CCR7+CD45RA+ phenotype. Making the bulk TCR libraries relied on previously described methods and listed TCR primers. TCRdb processed the PCR reads anew with MiXCR; each CDR3 protein has one entry. The sample includes more than 550,000 distinct CDR3 sequences, about 25% of them seen just once. This CDR3 contains 16 residues. Trimming took 0 bases from V and 4 from J, leaving 16 bases between them. The germline V gene encodes CDR1 DFQATT and CDR2 SNEGSKA (reference sequence). Study-wide points: Naive cells had under 1% of molecules in clones above 20 RNA copies, effectors over 98%.

In regard to this clonotype: Its antigen is currently unknown.

The sample comprised naive CD8+ T cells from blood, with Jurkat cell RNA spiked in. Subset indicated: FACS-sorted CD8+CD4-CCR7+CD45RA+ naive T cells. This sequence joins TRBV20-1 and TRBJ2-1; D is uncertain. The receptor was isolated from a human donor in good health. Some libraries in this study had Jurkat cell RNA spiked in. CDR3 protein: CSARDISIAYYNEQFF. The CDR3 coding sequence is TGCAGTGCTAGAGATATTTCGATAGCATATTACAATGAGCAGTTCTTC.